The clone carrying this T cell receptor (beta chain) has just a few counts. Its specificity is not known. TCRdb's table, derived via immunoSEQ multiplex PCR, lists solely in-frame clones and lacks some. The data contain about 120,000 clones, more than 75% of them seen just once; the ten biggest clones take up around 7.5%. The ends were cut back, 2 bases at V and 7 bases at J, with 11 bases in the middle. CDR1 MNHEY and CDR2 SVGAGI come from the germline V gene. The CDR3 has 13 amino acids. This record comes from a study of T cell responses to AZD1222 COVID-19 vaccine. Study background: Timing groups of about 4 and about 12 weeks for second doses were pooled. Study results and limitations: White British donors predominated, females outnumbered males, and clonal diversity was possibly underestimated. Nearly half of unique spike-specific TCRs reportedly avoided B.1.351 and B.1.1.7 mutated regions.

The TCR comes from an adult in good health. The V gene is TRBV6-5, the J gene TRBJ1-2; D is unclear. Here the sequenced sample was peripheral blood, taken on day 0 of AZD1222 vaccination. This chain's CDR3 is CASSYSDIGGYTF. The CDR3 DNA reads TGTGCCAGCAGTTACAGTGACATAGGTGGCTACACCTTC.